A few counts support the clone carrying this T cell receptor beta chain. Its antigen is not identified. The sample originates from a study of CD8 T cells in ankylosing spondylitis. Study-wide results and limits: In the blood and synovial fluid of reactive arthritis, some motif variants had been previously reported. In ankylosing spondylitis blood, a motif of eight highly homologous TCR beta variants appeared characteristic. Reportedly, significant enrichment of disease-linked clones occurred in matched ankylosing spondylitis synovial fluid. In peripheral blood, disease-linked CD8+ clones occurred at relatively low frequencies.

The CDR3 extends over 14 amino acids. V lost 4 bases to trimming and J lost 4 bases, with 13 bases between them. Libraries for TCR beta were made by quantitative 5'-RACE with molecular barcodes. MiXCR, run by TCRdb on the 5' RACE reads, gives a single entry per CDR3 protein. The repertoire has 700,000 to 1,000,000 distinct CDR3 sequences, 10% to 15% of them found once; the top ten carry roughly 0.51%. Sequences were obtained from blood, either unsorted or a sorted T cell fraction (not recorded which). The origin of this receptor is a male donor with ankylosing spondylitis. The rearrangement links TRBV12-3 or TRBV12-4 to TRBJ1-1, with D possibly being TRBD1 (6 bases). Here the CDR3 DNA reads TGTGCCAGCAGTTCTACACAGGGCGGCACTGAAGCTTTCTTT. Its protein product is CASSSTQGGTEAFF.